This TCR beta chain came from a study of blood T cell repertoires in COVID-19. Study information: PBMCs, B-cell-depleted T cells, or T cells were the source of the cDNA or gDNA that made up the material.

Sequencing used immunoSEQ multiplex PCR; TCRdb keeps in-frame clones, though not all of them. Of roughly 190,000 clones listed, around 85% are singletons. Per the germline V gene, CDR1 is LNHDA and CDR2 is SQIVND (reference sequence). The CDR3 is 14 residues long. Trimming took off 6 bases at V and 9 bases at J, with 18 bases between the two ends. The V gene is TRBV19, the J gene TRBJ1-3, with D uncertain. The specimen was PBMCs or T cells enriched from blood (not recorded which). The origin of this receptor is a woman aged 25 to 39 who had recovered from COVID-19. The CDR3, as DNA: TGTGCCAGTAGCCCGAGGGCGTTAGGCGGCACCATATATTTT. Protein: CASSPRALGGTIYF.